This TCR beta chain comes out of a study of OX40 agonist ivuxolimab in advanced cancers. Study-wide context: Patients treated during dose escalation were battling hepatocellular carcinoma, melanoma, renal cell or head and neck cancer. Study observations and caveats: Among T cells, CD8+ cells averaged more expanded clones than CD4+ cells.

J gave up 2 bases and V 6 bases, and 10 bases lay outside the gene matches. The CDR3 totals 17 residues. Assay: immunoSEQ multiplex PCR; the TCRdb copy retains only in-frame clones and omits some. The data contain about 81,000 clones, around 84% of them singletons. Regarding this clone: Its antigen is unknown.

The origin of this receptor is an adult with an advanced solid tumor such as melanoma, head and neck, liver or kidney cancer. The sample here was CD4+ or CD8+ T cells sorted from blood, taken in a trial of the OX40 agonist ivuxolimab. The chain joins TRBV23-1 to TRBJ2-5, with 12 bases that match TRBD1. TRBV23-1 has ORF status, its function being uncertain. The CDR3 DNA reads TGCGCCAGCAGCCCCCGGGGGGACAGGGGGCCTCAAGAGACCCAGTACTTC. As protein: CASSPRGDRGPQETQYF.